The text below deals with one T cell receptor beta chain. Its antigen is unknown. This CDR3 region has 14 residues. The germline gives CDR1 SQVTM, CDR2 ANQGSEA. The V gene end was trimmed by 4 bases and the J gene end by 1 base; junction bases not matched to a gene: 3. Newly diagnosed patients aged 18 to 65 had hyperthyroidism of under 2 months' duration. The data are from a study of T cells in Graves' hyperthyroidism and ophthalmopathy. Regions amplified from RNA transcripts were the TCR beta CDR3 regions. RT-PCR in the first round (using the HTBI primer set) targeted the TCR CDR3. TCRdb reanalysed the multiplex PCR reads using MiXCR and keeps one entry per CDR3 protein. The sample consists of about 49,000 distinct CDR3 sequences, approximately 53% of them appearing once. Study outcomes and limitations: Most thyroid clonotypes that were expanded above 0.001 also turned up in blood.

The chain recombines TRBV29-1 with TRBJ2-5; 10 bases agree with TRBD1. The sequencing sample was made of peripheral blood or thyroid tissue (not recorded which). The TCR was taken from a man between 18 and 29 years old with Graves' hyperthyroidism. This CDR3 is CSVGGQGRQETQYF. CDR3 DNA sequence: TGCAGCGTTGGGGGACAGGGGCGCCAAGAGACCCAGTACTTC.